The T cell receptor (beta chain) under discussion was sequenced for a study of blood T cell repertoires in COVID-19. About the research overall: T cells, B-cell-depleted T cells, or PBMCs provided the cDNA or gDNA that served as material.

Repertoires were generated with immunoSEQ multiplex PCR, while TCRdb's copy carries only in-frame clones and drops some. The sample comprises 80,000 or so clones, roughly 91% of which are singletons, and 1.9% rests with the top ten. V lost 4 bases to trimming and J lost 0 bases; unmatched junction nucleotides: 0. CDR3 length: 14 amino acids. CDR1 and CDR2 from the germline V gene are SGHNT and YYREEE (reference sequence). This TCR was recovered from a woman between 50 and 59 years old in a cohort sampled during active COVID-19. The rearrangement uses TRBV5-4 and TRBJ2-7; 11 bases are a match to TRBD1. Sequencing was done on a sample of peripheral blood. The DNA for the CDR3 is TGTGCCAGCAGCGGGACAGGGGGCTCCTACGAGCAGTACTTC. Translated, it gives CASSGTGGSYEQYF.